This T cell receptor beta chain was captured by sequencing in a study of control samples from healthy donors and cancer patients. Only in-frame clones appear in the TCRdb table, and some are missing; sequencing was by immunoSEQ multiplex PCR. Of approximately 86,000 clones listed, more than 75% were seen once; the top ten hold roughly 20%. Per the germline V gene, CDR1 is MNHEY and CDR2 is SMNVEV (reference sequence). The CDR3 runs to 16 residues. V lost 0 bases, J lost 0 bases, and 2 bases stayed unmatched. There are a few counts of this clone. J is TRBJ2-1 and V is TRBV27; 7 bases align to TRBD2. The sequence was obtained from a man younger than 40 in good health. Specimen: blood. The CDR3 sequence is CASSLSPSGSYNEQFF. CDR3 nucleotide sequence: TGTGCCAGCAGTTTATCTCCTAGCGGCTCCTACAATGAGCAGTTCTTC.